This T cell receptor (beta chain) was sequenced during a study of blood T cell repertoires in COVID-19. Across the study: There were acute and convalescent COVID-19 samples, and they came from the United States, Italy and Spain. Nucleic acid was either cDNA or gDNA, and it came from T cells, B-cell-depleted T cells, or PBMCs.

Germline loops: CDR1 GTSNPN, CDR2 SVGIG (reference sequence). Between the trimmed V and J ends, which lost 1 base and 4 bases, there was a span of 14 bases. The CDR3 extends over 15 amino acids. As originally analysed: Reference gene primers were amplified, and this amplification served to estimate nucleated cell counts. Clones were sequenced by immunoSEQ multiplex PCR, and TCRdb holds only the in-frame ones, with some missing. D and trimming were read from the DNA, whereas the V and J calls and clone size are those reported in that table. The sample records approximately 140,000 clones, about four fifths being singletons.

Specimen: peripheral blood. V usage is TRBV30 and J usage is TRBJ1-5; D not resolved. The receptor comes from a human donor with acute or convalescent COVID-19. The donor label of this sample is uncertain. The CDR3 loop is CAWSEKTAGNQPQHF. The CDR3, as DNA: TGTGCCTGGAGTGAAAAAACGGCGGGAAATCAGCCCCAGCATTTT.